Presented here are 22 T cell receptor beta chains from one specimen sequenced in a study of shared clonotypes between healthy human individuals. Assay used: immunoSEQ multiplex PCR; TCRdb lists only in-frame clones, some missing. This table holds about 590,000 clones, around 95% found once. Selected positively for CCR7 and CD45RO-negative, naive CD8 cells excluded terminally differentiated effector memory CD45RA+ cells. The sequenced material came from naive CD8+ T cells sorted from blood. The receptors derive from a woman aged 25 to 39 in good health.

V and J are TRBV27 and TRBJ2-2; 9 bases align to TRBD2. CDR3 length: 16 amino acids. With 6 bases clipped from V and 10 bases from J, the junction kept 15 bases outside the gene matches. Germline CDR1 and CDR2: MNHEY and SMNVEV (reference sequence). CDR3 region: CASSLRPLAGWVELFF. CDR3 DNA: TGTGCCAGCAGCCTACGGCCGCTAGCGGGGTGGGTGGAGCTGTTTTTT.

The chain combines TRBV2 with TRBJ2-3; tentatively, D is TRBD1 (5 bases). The germline CDR1 and CDR2 sequences are SNHLY and FYNNEI. The CDR3 sequence is 15 residues long. Trimming stripped 1 base from V and 3 bases from J, with 11 bases between. CDR3 nucleotides: TGTGCCAGCAGTGAAGAGTTTCCAGGGACAGATACGCAGTATTTT. This gives the protein CASSEEFPGTDTQYF. Together with reference TRBV2 and TRBJ2-3, the CDR3 gives the full variable domain: EPEVTQTPSHQVTQMGQEVILRCVPISNHLYFYWYRQILGQKVEFLVSFYNNEISEKSEIFDDQFSVERPDGSNFTLKIRSTKLEDSAMYFCASSEEFPGTDTQYFGPGTRLTVL.

V usage is TRBV13 and J usage is TRBJ2-7, with TRBD1 matching over 9 bases. The CDR3 loop spans 15 amino acids. Losses at the gene ends were 5 bases for V and 3 bases for J; bases not matched to a gene: 8. CDR1 and CDR2 from the germline V gene are PRHDT and FYEKMQ (reference sequence). This CDR3 reads CASSKTGTGLYEQYF. The DNA of the CDR3 is TGTGCCAGCAGCAAAACCGGGACAGGGCTCTACGAGCAGTACTTC.

The J gene is TRBJ1-5, the V gene TRBV19; 8 bases map to TRBD1. V gave up 5 bases and J gave up 9 bases; unmatched junction bases: 9. In germline, CDR1 is LNHDA, CDR2 SQIVND (reference sequence). This CDR3 has 14 amino acids. The CDR3 loop is CASSPGTGYGPQHF. For the CDR3, the DNA is TGTGCCAGTAGTCCCGGGACAGGTTACGGGCCCCAGCATTTT.

The chain is built from TRBV13 and TRBJ2-7, with 10 positions matching TRBD1. The germline V gene encodes CDR1 PRHDT and CDR2 FYEKMQ (reference sequence). V was pared by 5 bases and J by 4 bases, with 8 bases of the junction left unmatched. This CDR3 is built from 15 residues. DNA for the CDR3: TGTGCCAGCAGCCAGACCGGGACAGGGGCTTACGAGCAGTACTTC. Translated, it gives CASSQTGTGAYEQYF.

The chain has TRBV4-2 and TRBJ2-7; 11 bases fit TRBD2. Germline CDR1 LGHNA, CDR2 YNFKEQ. The CDR3 sequence is 16 residues long. Trimming at V came to 5 bases and at J to 2 bases, leaving 8 bases not matched to a gene. CDR3 protein: CASSLARGLAAYEQYF. The CDR3 region has the DNA TGTGCCAGCAGCTTGGCCAGGGGACTAGCGGCCTACGAGCAGTACTTC.

The chain carries TRBV11-2 and TRBJ1-1; D call uncertain. The CDR3 is 17 amino acids. Germline values: CDR1 SGHAT, CDR2 FQNNGV. Trimming stripped 2 bases from V and 0 bases from J, with 16 bases between. CDR3 in amino acids: CASSLNPKSLMNTEAFF. CDR3 coding DNA: TGTGCCAGCAGCTTAAACCCCAAATCGTTAATGAACACTGAAGCTTTCTTT.

V is TRBV2 and J is TRBJ2-5; no firm D call. Germline-derived CDR1 and CDR2 are SNHLY and FYNNEI. Between the trimmed V and J ends, which lost 9 bases and 1 base, there was a span of 9 bases. This CDR3 has 12 amino acids. The CDR3 protein is CASKTSQETQYF. The CDR3 DNA sequence: TGTGCCAGTAAGACAAGCCAAGAGACCCAGTACTTC.

V is TRBV27 and J is TRBJ2-7; D might be TRBD1 (5 bases). Trimming shortened V by 8 bases and J by 6 bases, and 17 bases separated the two germline ends. The V gene's germline CDR1 is MNHEY and CDR2 SMNVEV (reference sequence). This CDR3 comprises 13 residues. The CDR3 sequence is CASRIAQGSEQYF. CDR3 DNA: TGTGCCAGCCGGATAGCTCAGGGAAGCGAGCAGTACTTC.

This clone was detected only once. The chain employs TRBV11-2 and TRBJ2-7, with a tentative D call TRBD1 (6 bases). CDR1 and CDR2 from the germline V gene are SGHAT and FQNNGV. Trimming took off 5 bases at V and 4 bases at J, with 15 bases between the two ends. This CDR3 has 14 residues. As DNA, the CDR3 is TGTGCCAGCAGCCAAGCTCCAGGGGTATACGAGCAGTACTTC. It codes for CASSQAPGVYEQYF.

The genes are TRBV7-8 and TRBJ2-3; no firm D call. The V gene lost 3 bases and the J gene lost 4 bases, with 2 bases spanning the gap. The CDR3 length is 11 residues. Looked up from germline, CDR1 is SGHVS and CDR2 is FQNEAQ. DNA of the CDR3: TGTGCCAGCAGCTTGGCAGATACGCAGTATTTT. It yields the protein CASSLADTQYF.

The chain couples TRBV29-1 to TRBJ1-2, with TRBD1 matching over 7 bases. Germline V gives CDR1 SQVTM, CDR2 ANQGSEA. This CDR3 is 14 amino acids long. V lost 2 bases and J lost 4; bases outside the gene matches: 7. The chain's CDR3 is CSVEPGGGLYGYTF. CDR3 DNA: TGCAGCGTTGAACCGGGAGGGGGCCTCTATGGCTACACCTTC.

Remarks on this clone: Within the sample, other DNA sequences also encode this same CDR3. This CDR3 reads CASSLAGGYEQYF. The DNA of the CDR3 is TGTGCCAGCAGTTTAGCCGGGGGTTACGAGCAGTACTTC. V and J are TRBV28 and TRBJ2-7; TRBD2 might be the D (6 bases). V lost 2 bases and J 4 bases, leaving 9 bases between the germline ends. The germline gives CDR1 MDHEN, CDR2 SYDVKM. The CDR3 length is 13 residues.

This clone was recorded once. The chain uses TRBV7-8 and TRBJ1-5; D may be TRBD1 (5 bases). Germline CDR1 SGHVS, CDR2 FQNEAQ. Trimming pared 1 base from V and 1 base from J, leaving 8 bases between. The CDR3 loop spans 15 amino acids. CDR3 protein: CASSLGGLSNQPQHF. The CDR3 nucleotides are TGTGCCAGCAGCTTAGGGGGGTTAAGCAATCAGCCCCAGCATTTT.

V is TRBV2 and J is TRBJ2-2; the match to TRBD1 covers 9 bases. The ends lost 9 bases at V and 1 base at J; junction bases unmatched: 3. In germline, CDR1 is SNHLY, CDR2 FYNNEI. The length of the CDR3 is 14 residues. CDR3 sequence: CARDRGENTGELFF. CDR3 DNA: TGTGCCAGAGACAGGGGGGAGAACACCGGGGAGCTGTTTTTT.

The chain uses TRBV29-1 and TRBJ2-5, with D perhaps assigned TRBD1 or TRBD2 (5 bases each). The CDR3 consists of 15 residues. Per the germline V gene, CDR1 is SQVTM and CDR2 is ANQGSEA. Trimming took off 2 bases at V and 5 bases at J, with 18 bases between the two ends. The chain's CDR3 is CSVESWAGSEETQYF. DNA of the CDR3: TGCAGCGTTGAAAGTTGGGCAGGGAGTGAGGAGACCCAGTACTTC.

The CDR3: CASSLFSGDLTDTQYF. CDR3 bases: TGTGCCAGCAGCCTATTCAGCGGAGACCTCACAGATACGCAGTATTTT. The rearrangement links TRBV14 to TRBJ2-3, with a weak D call TRBD2 (5 bases). The CDR3 totals 16 residues. V was shortened by 4 bases and J by 2 bases, with 16 bases between the two germline ends. The V gene's germline CDR1 is SGHDN and CDR2 FVKESK. Using reference TRBV14 and TRBJ2-3 for the parts outside the CDR3, the full variable domain is EAGVTQFPSHSVIEKGQTVTLRCDPISGHDNLYWYRRVMGKEIKFLLHFVKESKQDESGMPNNRFLAERTGGTYSTLKVQPAELEDSGVYFCASSLFSGDLTDTQYFGPGTRLTVL.

V usage is TRBV7-8 and J usage is TRBJ2-4, with D hard to call. With 3 bases removed from V and 2 bases from J, the gap between germline ends came to 11 bases. In germline, CDR1 is SGHVS, CDR2 FQNEAQ. The CDR3 has 15 amino acids. The CDR3 spells CASSLGGTSKNIQYF. The DNA of the CDR3 is TGTGCCAGCAGCTTGGGCGGTACTTCCAAAAACATTCAGTACTTC.

This chain joins TRBV28 and TRBJ1-2, with 8 bases lining up with TRBD1. CDR3 length: 14 residues. Germline CDR1 is MDHEN and CDR2 is SYDVKM. Germline trimming cut 5 bases from V and 5 bases from J; bases unmatched to any gene: 7. CDR3: CASSNAGQGYGYTF. The CDR3 coding sequence is TGTGCCAGCAGTAACGCCGGACAGGGATATGGCTACACCTTC.

This clone was seen a few times. The rearrangement joins TRBV27 to TRBJ1-2, with D hard to call. Germline V CDR1 and CDR2: MNHEY, SMNVEV (reference sequence). This CDR3 spans 13 amino acids. The V end was cut by 3 bases, the J end by 2 bases, with 7 bases between. The CDR3 is CASSFGKNYGYTF. In DNA form, the CDR3 reads TGTGCCAGCAGTTTCGGCAAGAACTATGGCTACACCTTC.

The chain joins TRBV10-1 to TRBJ2-1; no clear D gene. Trimming cost V 0 bases and J 6 bases, with 9 bases left between them. This CDR3 spans 14 amino acids. Germline CDR1 WNHNN, CDR2 SYGVQD (reference sequence). This chain's CDR3 is CASSESLGPNEQFF. The CDR3 region has the DNA TGCGCCAGCAGTGAGTCGCTAGGGCCCAATGAGCAGTTCTTC.

This chain joins TRBV27 and TRBJ1-2; D gene unclear. Trimming removed 2 bases at V and 6 bases at J, with 10 bases between. CDR3 length: 13 residues. Germline CDR1 is MNHEY and CDR2 is SMNVEV (reference sequence). In nucleotides, the CDR3 is TGTGCCAGCAGTTTAGCGATAGGGAATGGCTACACCTTC. This codes for CASSLAIGNGYTF.